Presented here are 32 T cell receptor beta chains from one specimen sequenced in a study of blood T cell repertoires in COVID-19 (dated by TCRdb to about 2020). Libraries came from the immunoSEQ multiplex PCR assay. As stored in TCRdb, this immuneACCESS dataset retains in-frame rearrangements with V and J assigned. A fraction of the clones does not appear; measured against another copy, unresolved V genes explain less than half of the discrepancy, and the remainder lacks a known reason. This sample has almost 500,000 clones in its table, and around nine tenths of those were observed once. The ten top clones hold around 7.9% of the sample. The sequenced sample consisted of PBMCs or T cells enriched from blood (not recorded which). These receptors were taken from a woman in her fifties or sixties who had recovered from COVID-19.

The V and J genes are TRBV6-5 and TRBJ1-3, with no clear D. V gave up 6 bases and J gave up 4 bases, with 16 bases separating them. The CDR3 loop spans 15 amino acids. Germline CDR1 is MNHEY and CDR2 is SVGAGI. The CDR3 region is CASRQEGGSGNTIYF. The CDR3 DNA reads TGTGCCAGCAGGCAGGAGGGTGGTTCGGGAAACACCATATATTTT.

This clone has just a few counts. V is TRBV2 and J is TRBJ1-5; tentative D call: TRBD1 (5 bases). Trimming took 5 bases from V and 2 from J, leaving 10 bases between them. Germline CDR1 SNHLY, CDR2 FYNNEI. The CDR3 consists of 14 residues. In DNA, the CDR3 is TGTGCCAGCAGTCCTCCGGGGGGCAATCAGCCCCAGCATTTT. Protein sequence: CASSPPGGNQPQHF.

The chain uses TRBV9 and TRBJ1-6, with D uncertain. CDR1 and CDR2 from the germline V gene are SGDLS and YYNGEE. The CDR3 covers 14 residues. V lost 3 bases and J lost 5, with 9 bases in between. CDR3: CASSGLSHNSPLHF. In DNA form, the CDR3 reads TGTGCCAGCAGCGGACTAAGTCATAATTCACCCCTCCACTTT.

The chain couples TRBV5-6 to TRBJ2-1, with D maybe TRBD1 (6 bases). Germline values: CDR1 SGHDT, CDR2 YYEEEE. The CDR3 sequence is 14 residues long. Trimming cost V 5 bases and J 2 bases, with 11 bases left between them. DNA of the CDR3: TGTGCCAGCAGTGAGGGACAAGCCTACAATGAGCAGTTCTTC. Its translation: CASSEGQAYNEQFF.

The rearrangement uses TRBV6-1 and TRBJ1-3, with D unresolved. Trimming took off 2 bases at V and 0 bases at J, with 8 bases between the two ends. Germline lookup yields CDR1 MNHNS and CDR2 SASEGT. This CDR3 spans 15 amino acids. The CDR3 protein is CASSEFPSSGNTIYF. CDR3 nucleotide sequence: TGTGCCAGCAGTGAATTCCCGAGCTCTGGAAACACCATATATTTT.

The genes are TRBV5-1 and TRBJ2-5, with 11 bases fitting TRBD1. The CDR3 length is 15 residues. Per germline, CDR1 SGHRS and CDR2 YFSETQ. J gave up 5 bases and V 5 bases, and 8 bases lay outside the gene matches. The CDR3 is CASSQGTGGLETQYF. CDR3 nucleotide sequence: TGCGCCAGCAGTCAAGGGACAGGGGGATTGGAGACCCAGTACTTC.

The rearrangement links TRBV15 to TRBJ1-1, with 10 bases aligning to TRBD1. J gave up 8 bases and V 1 base, and 22 bases lay outside the gene matches. This CDR3 has 20 amino acids. The V gene's germline CDR1 is LNHNV and CDR2 YYDKDF (reference sequence). The CDR3 here is CATSRASNKLPGQGTREAFF. The DNA of the CDR3 is TGTGCCACCAGCAGAGCCTCGAATAAGCTTCCGGGACAGGGGACCAGAGAAGCTTTCTTT. The full variable domain, its missing parts supplied by reference TRBV15 and TRBJ1-1, is DAMVIQNPRYQVTQFGKPVTLSCSQTLNHNVMYWYQQKSSQAPKLLFHYYDKDFNNEADTPDNFQSRRPNTSFCFLDIRSPGLGDTAMYLCATSRASNKLPGQGTREAFFGQGTRLTVV.

This clone was counted only a few times. V gene TRBV3-1 (or the pseudogene TRBV3-2) combines with J gene TRBJ1-6; tentatively, D is TRBD1 (5 bases). Trimming shortened V by 0 bases and J by 7 bases, and 16 bases separated the two germline ends. The CDR3 length is 17 residues. CDR1 and CDR2 from the germline V gene are LGHDT and YNNKEL (reference sequence). CDR3 amino acids: CASSQDFIGVSNSPLHF. The CDR3 nucleotides are TGTGCCAGCAGCCAAGATTTCATAGGGGTATCCAATTCACCCCTCCACTTT.

The chain employs TRBV10-2 and TRBJ2-2; TRBD2 matches 7 bases. From germline, CDR1 is WSHSY and CDR2 SAAADI. With V trimmed by 5 bases and J by 0 bases, 3 bases remained unmatched. This CDR3 region has 15 residues. The CDR3 here is CASSPAGANTGELFF. The CDR3 bases are TGCGCCAGCAGTCCCGCGGGGGCGAACACCGGGGAGCTGTTTTTT.

The rearrangement links TRBV2 to TRBJ1-1; tentative D call: TRBD1 (5 bases). The CDR3 totals 14 residues. Per the germline V gene, CDR1 is SNHLY and CDR2 is FYNNEI. V was clipped by 6 bases and J by 0 bases, with 11 bases between them. The CDR3 loop is CASRTAKMNTEAFF. For the CDR3, the DNA is TGTGCCAGCAGGACAGCTAAGATGAACACTGAAGCTTTCTTT.

The rearrangement links TRBV5-1 to TRBJ1-2; D remains ambiguous. The CDR3 is made up of 15 amino acids. V was trimmed by 1 base and J by 0 bases, leaving 10 bases between them. The germline CDR1 and CDR2 sequences are SGHRS and YFSETQ. The chain's CDR3 is CASSLPQNSNYGYTF. In DNA, the CDR3 is TGCGCCAGCAGCTTGCCGCAGAATTCTAACTATGGCTACACCTTC.

This chain links TRBV5-6 with TRBJ1-5; a weak D match, TRBD1 (6 bases). The germline V gene encodes CDR1 SGHDT and CDR2 YYEEEE. The CDR3 has 15 amino acids. V lost 4 bases, J lost 6 bases, and 17 bases lay in between. The CDR3 region has the DNA TGTGCCAGCAGCCTCTTGACAGGCGCTGGTCAGCCCCAGCATTTT. This encodes CASSLLTGAGQPQHF. Variable domain in full (rest from reference TRBV5-6 and TRBJ1-5): DAGVTQSPTHLIKTRGQQVTLRCSPKSGHDTVSWYQQALGQGPQFIFQYYEEEERQRGNFPDRFSGHQFPNYSSELNVNALLLGDSALYLCASSLLTGAGQPQHFGDGTRLSIL.

This chain joins TRBV10-3 and TRBJ1-4; 9 bases line up with TRBD1. Germline V gene data show CDR1 as ENHRY and CDR2 as SYGVKD. V lost 11 bases, J lost 7 bases, and 8 bases stayed unmatched. This CDR3 comprises 13 residues. The CDR3, as DNA: TGTGCCGCCACAGGGGGCGCCGGTGAAAAACTGTTTTTT. Amino acid sequence: CAATGGAGEKLFF.

The chain has TRBV9 and TRBJ2-1; tentatively, D is TRBD1 (6 bases). The CDR3 is made up of 14 amino acids. CDR1 is SGDLS and CDR2 is YYNGEE in the germline V gene. V lost 0 bases and J lost 4, with 8 bases in between. Here the CDR3 DNA reads TGTGCCAGCAGCGTAGGGACAGCATACAATGAGCAGTTCTTC. Translating it yields CASSVGTAYNEQFF.

The chain couples TRBV11-2 to TRBJ2-1, with 7 bases that match TRBD2. CDR1 and CDR2 (germline): SGHAT, FQNNGV. There are 14 residues in the CDR3. V lost 5 bases and J lost 4; bases outside the gene matches: 5. In nucleotides, the CDR3 is TGTGCCAGCAGCGTTGCGGGAGTGTACAATGAGCAGTTCTTC. It specifies CASSVAGVYNEQFF.

V is TRBV10-2 and J is TRBJ2-1; 7 bases map to TRBD2. This CDR3 is 13 amino acids long. The V gene's germline CDR1 is WSHSY and CDR2 SAAADI. After removal of 6 bases from V and 8 bases from J, the junction contained 7 bases not matched to a gene. CDR3 in DNA: TGCGCCAGCAGACAAGCGGGGTTGGATGAGCAGTTCTTC. The encoded protein is CASRQAGLDEQFF.

The V call is TRBV19, the J call TRBJ1-1; D unclear. This CDR3 region has 14 residues. Trimming left V 5 bases short and J 1 base short, with 11 bases between. CDR1 is LNHDA and CDR2 is SQIVND in the germline V gene (reference sequence). The CDR3 DNA reads as TGTGCCAGTAGTTCCCCGGAGGGGAACACTGAAGCTTTCTTT. Translating it yields CASSSPEGNTEAFF. The complete variable domain, with remaining parts taken from reference TRBV19 and TRBJ1-1, reads DGGITQSPKYLFRKEGQNVTLSCEQNLNHDAMYWYRQDPGQGLRLIYYSQIVNDFQKGDIAEGYSVSREKKESFPLTVTSAQKNPTAFYLCASSSPEGNTEAFFGQGTRLTVV.

This clone was counted at least ten times. This chain uses TRBV7-9 with TRBJ1-4; D ambiguous. CDR3 length: 12 residues. The V gene lost 5 bases and the J gene lost 8 bases, with 9 bases spanning the gap. Germline-derived CDR1 and CDR2 are SEHNR and FQNEAQ (reference sequence). CDR3 DNA sequence: TGTGCCAGCAGCATCGAGGAAGAAAAACTGTTTTTT. Its translation: CASSIEEEKLFF.

The chain links TRBV3-1 (or the pseudogene TRBV3-2) to TRBJ2-7, with 10 bases lining up with TRBD2. Gene TRBJ2-1 matches the end of the DNA better, so the J call may be wrong. CDR1 is LGHDT, CDR2 YNNKEL, per germline (reference sequence). This CDR3 has 15 amino acids. CDR3 in amino acids: CASTLSGGASNEQFF. The DNA for the CDR3 is TGTGCCAGCACCCTAAGCGGGGGGGCCTCCAATGAGCAGTTCTTC.

V is TRBV11-3 and J is TRBJ2-1; 9 bases map to TRBD1. J lost 2 bases, V lost 5 bases, and 13 bases had no gene match. The CDR3 length is 18 residues. From germline, CDR1 is SGHNT and CDR2 YENEEA. In DNA form, the CDR3 reads TGTGCCAGCAGCGACACCCAGACCCGGGACAGGGCCTACAATGAGCAGTTCTTC. It is translated as CASSDTQTRDRAYNEQFF.

This clone was picked up one time. This chain connects TRBV20-1 to TRBJ2-1; 7 nucleotides agree with TRBD1. The length of the CDR3 is 11 residues. Per the germline V gene, CDR1 is DFQATT and CDR2 is SNEGSKA (reference sequence). J was trimmed by 12 bases and V by 6 bases; bases with no gene match: 8. CDR3 residues: CSAVQGTGQFF. In DNA form, the CDR3 reads TGCAGTGCAGTACAGGGGACCGGGCAGTTCTTC.

The chain employs TRBV9 and TRBJ2-3; 14 nucleotides match TRBD2. The germline V gene encodes CDR1 SGDLS and CDR2 YYNGEE. The V segment lost 3 bases and the J segment 2 bases; nucleotides outside the gene matches: 5. The CDR3 runs 17 residues. The CDR3 sequence is CASSARLAGGHTDTQYF. CDR3 DNA sequence: TGTGCCAGCAGCGCCCGACTAGCGGGGGGGCACACAGATACGCAGTATTTT.

The genes are TRBV5-1 and TRBJ1-5; D remains ambiguous. The CDR3 loop spans 14 amino acids. The germline V and J ends were trimmed by 0 bases and 7 bases, with 11 bases remaining between them. Germline values: CDR1 SGHRS, CDR2 YFSETQ. The CDR3, as DNA: TGCGCCAGCAGCTTGGCCGGGGAAGGGCAGCCCCAGCATTTT. Translated, it gives CASSLAGEGQPQHF.

The table lists this clone with a count of one. DNA for the CDR3: TGTGCCAGCAGCTTAAGTGGGAGCACTGAAGCTTTCTTT. It translates to CASSLSGSTEAFF. V and J are TRBV7-9 and TRBJ1-1; unclear D gene. This CDR3 spans 13 amino acids. V was cut by 2 bases and J by 4 bases, with 8 bases left in between. Per the germline V gene, CDR1 is SEHNR and CDR2 is FQNEAQ (reference sequence).

The chain recombines TRBV19 with TRBJ1-3, with unresolved D. CDR3 length: 15 amino acids. The germline V and J ends were trimmed by 3 bases and 1 base, with 10 bases remaining between them. The V gene's germline CDR1 is LNHDA and CDR2 SQIVND (reference sequence). The CDR3 loop reads CASSIRGVSGNTIYF. DNA of the CDR3: TGTGCCAGTAGTATCCGGGGTGTTTCTGGAAACACCATATATTTT. Together with reference TRBV19 and TRBJ1-3, the CDR3 gives the full variable domain: DGGITQSPKYLFRKEGQNVTLSCEQNLNHDAMYWYRQDPGQGLRLIYYSQIVNDFQKGDIAEGYSVSREKKESFPLTVTSAQKNPTAFYLCASSIRGVSGNTIYFGEGSWLTVV.

This sequence joins TRBV7-2 and TRBJ2-2, with a possible D match to TRBD1 (6 bases). Trimming removed 8 bases from V and 4 bases from J, with 20 bases in between. From germline, CDR1 is SGHTA and CDR2 FQGNSA. The CDR3 length is 16 residues. CDR3 sequence reads: CASVGDNYLSTGELFF. The CDR3 coding sequence is TGTGCCAGCGTGGGGGACAACTATTTGAGCACCGGGGAGCTGTTTTTT.

The CDR3 loop reads CASSAGRTGIGGTEAFF. CDR3 coding DNA: TGTGCCAGCAGTGCCGGCCGGACAGGGATAGGAGGCACTGAAGCTTTCTTT. The chain carries TRBV6-2 or TRBV6-3 and TRBJ1-1; 8 bases line up with TRBD1. The CDR3 is made up of 17 amino acids. The germline V gene has CDR1 MNHEY and CDR2 SVGEGT. V was clipped by 5 bases and J by 4 bases; unmatched bases: 15.

In nucleotides, the CDR3 is TGTGCCAGCAGCTTCAGCTCCTACAATGAGCAGTTCTTC. Amino acids: CASSFSSYNEQFF. This sequence joins TRBV11-2 and TRBJ2-1, with no clear D. This CDR3 has 13 amino acids. Trimming pared 3 bases from V and 0 bases from J, leaving 3 bases between. Germline assignment: CDR1 SGHAT and CDR2 FQNNGV.

CDR3 amino acids: CASSLINGLNGYTF. Written as DNA, the CDR3 is TGTGCCAGCAGCTTAATCAATGGGCTGAATGGCTACACCTTC. The chain links TRBV7-2 to TRBJ1-2; D is undetermined. Germline V gives CDR1 SGHTA, CDR2 FQGNSA. This CDR3 region has 14 residues. Trimming left V 2 bases short and J 6 bases short, with 13 bases between.

The chain is built from TRBV11-2 and TRBJ2-1; weak D call: TRBD2 (5 bases). The germline V gene has CDR1 SGHAT and CDR2 FQNNGV. V lost 3 bases and J lost 3, with 12 bases in between. This CDR3 has 15 residues. As DNA, the CDR3 is TGTGCCAGCAGCTTTACCGGGAACATCTACAATGAGCAGTTCTTC. Amino acid sequence: CASSFTGNIYNEQFF.

The chain carries TRBV18 and TRBJ1-2; a weak D match, TRBD1 (5 bases). Germline loops: CDR1 KGHSH, CDR2 LQKENI. V gave up 0 bases and J gave up 6 bases, with 8 bases separating them. The CDR3 loop spans 13 amino acids. CDR3 coding DNA: TGTGCCAGCTCACCACCGCAGGGCGATGGCTACACCTTC. Its translation: CASSPPQGDGYTF.

The CDR3 spells CASSVLAGGITDTQYF. DNA for the CDR3: TGTGCCAGCAGCGTGTTAGCGGGGGGGATCACAGATACGCAGTATTTT. The V gene is TRBV5-8, the J gene TRBJ2-3; 11 positions match TRBD2. V lost 4 bases, J lost 2 bases, and 6 bases stayed unmatched. From germline, CDR1 is SGHTS and CDR2 YDEGEE. The CDR3 totals 16 residues.